This T cell receptor beta chain was identified during a study of tumor-infiltrating lymphocytes in primary liver carcinoma. Study at large: Men and women, 30 to 69 years of age, made up the patients.

Concerning this clonotype itself: This may stem from a read error, because a much larger clone lies one nucleotide away.

This CDR3 has 15 amino acids. Germline lookup yields CDR1 MNHEY and CDR2 SVGEGT. Priming with a constant-region primer yielded TCR beta cDNA from 450 to 550 ng total RNA. Three rounds of nested multiplex PCR with slightly modified ARM-PCR produced TCR beta libraries. PCR rounds one and two used TRBV1-TRBV30 forward primers with a C-beta reverse primer for 10 cycles each. One entry per CDR3 protein results from TCRdb running MiXCR on the multiplex PCR reads. The data hold around 210,000 distinct CDR3 sequences, with less than 65% observed a single time. Blood RNA came from unsorted whole blood; germline DNA was also extracted. Chronic HBV infection affected patients, none of whom had received treatment.

The receptor was derived from an older woman with primary liver carcinoma and hepatitis B virus infection. Material for sequencing was peripheral blood. This chain joins TRBV6-2 or TRBV6-3 and TRBJ2-1; the match to TRBD2 covers 10 bases. CDR3 in amino acids: CVSRPPASGSYEQFF. CDR3 sequence (DNA): TGTGTCAGCAGGCCCCCCGCTAGCGGGAGCTATGAGCAGTTCTTC.